The 28 T cell receptor beta chains listed next were all sequenced from one sample in a study of T cells in Graves' hyperthyroidism and ophthalmopathy. There were TCR beta CDR3 regions amplified from RNA transcripts. HTBI primers were used for first-round RT-PCR of the TCR CDR3. Using its own MiXCR run on the multiplex PCR reads, TCRdb lists one record per CDR3 protein. The data contain around 600,000 distinct CDR3 sequences, around 13% of them singletons. Sequencing was done on a sample of blood. The receptors come from a woman in her forties or fifties with Graves' ophthalmopathy.

This clonotype was observed many times. The chain combines TRBV7-9 with TRBJ1-3, with TRBD1 identical over 9 bases. The CDR3 is 15 amino acids. Germline CDR1 and CDR2: SEHNR and FQNEAQ (reference sequence). V dropped 4 bases and J dropped 4; count of bases not matched to a gene: 5. CDR3 nucleotide sequence: TGTGCCAGCAGCTCGTGGACAGGGGTAGGAAACACCATATATTTT. This gives the protein CASSSWTGVGNTIYF.

The genes are TRBV27 and TRBJ2-1; 9 bases agree with TRBD2. The CDR3 is made up of 15 amino acids. The V gene's germline CDR1 is MNHEY and CDR2 SMNVEV (reference sequence). V shed 5 bases, J shed 8 bases, and the junction held 10 bases outside the gene matches. The CDR3: CASSPVAGVVYEQFF. The DNA for the CDR3 is TGTGCCAGCAGTCCAGTAGCGGGAGTCGTCTATGAGCAGTTCTTC.

The rearrangement joins TRBV19 to TRBJ1-2; D gene uncertain. The ends were cut back, 3 bases at V and 4 bases at J, with 15 bases in the middle. The CDR3 length is 15 residues. Germline CDR1 is LNHDA and CDR2 is SQIVND (reference sequence). The DNA for the CDR3 is TGTGCCAGTAGTATTTCTGGTCCAACAAGCTATGGCTACACCTTC. It codes for CASSISGPTSYGYTF. Supplemented by reference TRBV19 and TRBJ1-2, the full variable domain reads DGGITQSPKYLFRKEGQNVTLSCEQNLNHDAMYWYRQDPGQGLRLIYYSQIVNDFQKGDIAEGYSVSREKKESFPLTVTSAQKNPTAFYLCASSISGPTSYGYTFGSGTRLTVV.

This clonotype has at least ten counts. This chain joins TRBV24-1 and TRBJ2-5; D might be TRBD1 (5 bases). Germline V CDR1 and CDR2: KGHDR, SFDVKD. V was clipped by 4 bases and J by 5 bases, with 19 bases between them. This CDR3 has 16 residues. CDR3 region: CATSDAVPSGKETQYF. In DNA, the CDR3 is TGTGCCACCAGTGACGCTGTACCTTCAGGGAAGGAGACCCAGTACTTC.

The chain carries TRBV6-2 or TRBV6-3 and TRBJ2-2; the match to TRBD2 covers 8 bases. The CDR3 spans 15 residues. The V segment lost 2 bases and the J segment 5 bases; nucleotides outside the gene matches: 4. Germline V gene lookup returns CDR1 MNHEY and CDR2 SVGEGT. CDR3 amino acids: CASSYHGRDTGELFF. Written as DNA, the CDR3 is TGTGCCAGCAGTTACCACGGGAGGGATACCGGGGAGCTGTTTTTT.

This clonotype has at least ten counts. The chain links TRBV30 to TRBJ2-2; 11 bases map to TRBD2. The CDR3 is 19 residues long. Trimming at V came to 4 bases and at J to 1 base, leaving 14 bases not matched to a gene. Germline V gene lookup returns CDR1 GTSNPN and CDR2 SVGIG (reference sequence). CDR3 region: CAWINVAGGPVGNTGELFF. The CDR3 DNA is TGTGCCTGGATCAATGTAGCGGGAGGGCCGGTTGGGAACACCGGGGAGCTGTTTTTT.

At least ten counts were recorded for this clonotype. In DNA, the CDR3 is TGTGCCAGCTTCCGGGACAGGGGCAGGTTCACTGAAGCTTTCTTT. Its translation is CASFRDRGRFTEAFF. This chain connects TRBV2 to TRBJ1-1; 10 nucleotides match TRBD1. The CDR3 covers 15 residues. From germline, CDR1 is SNHLY and CDR2 FYNNEI. The junction had 10 bases not matched to a gene; V was cut back by 8 bases and J by 4 bases.

This clonotype came up many times. The chain has TRBV6-2 or TRBV6-3 and TRBJ2-5; D ambiguous. Germline CDR1 and CDR2: MNHEY and SVGEGT. The CDR3 sequence is 14 residues long. V was pared by 4 bases and J by 0 bases, with 9 bases between. The DNA for the CDR3 is TGTGCCAGCAGTTTCGGTGGGAACCAAGAGACCCAGTACTTC. Protein: CASSFGGNQETQYF.

This clonotype was observed at least ten times. This sequence joins TRBV28 and TRBJ2-1; 8 nucleotides agree with TRBD2. V lost 6 bases, J lost 9 bases, and 4 bases stayed unmatched. CDR1 and CDR2 from the germline V gene are MDHEN and SYDVKM. CDR3 length: 12 residues. CDR3 sequence: CASSHSGIEQFF. CDR3 bases: TGTGCCAGCAGCCATAGCGGGATTGAGCAGTTCTTC.

This clonotype has a count of ten or more. The rearrangement uses TRBV7-9 and TRBJ2-1; 10 bases agree with TRBD2. Germline V gene data show CDR1 as SEHNR and CDR2 as FQNEAQ (reference sequence). With V trimmed by 3 bases and J by 7 bases, 9 bases remained unmatched. The CDR3 consists of 16 residues. CDR3 region: CASSLGHSGRFNEQFF. Written as DNA, the CDR3 is TGTGCCAGCAGCTTGGGGCATAGCGGGAGGTTTAATGAGCAGTTCTTC.

V is TRBV12-3 or TRBV12-4 and J is TRBJ2-1; D is perhaps TRBD1 (6 bases). The CDR3 has 14 residues. The CDR3 DNA reads as TGTGCGAGCGAACAGGGAGCGGCCTACAATGAGCAGTTCTTC. It encodes CASEQGAAYNEQFF.

This CDR3 is CASSPDRGSEQFF. CDR3 DNA: TGTGCCAGCTCACCTGACAGGGGGAGTGAGCAGTTCTTC. The chain is built from TRBV18 and TRBJ2-1, with 9 bases fitting TRBD1. This CDR3 is built from 13 residues. Germline trimming cut 3 bases from V and 9 bases from J; bases unmatched to any gene: 3. Germline CDR1 reads KGHSH; CDR2 reads LQKENI.

This clonotype has just a few counts. This chain joins TRBV24-1 and TRBJ2-7; TRBD2 is a possible D gene (5 bases). Trimming took off 2 bases at V and 3 bases at J, with 13 bases between the two ends. CDR1 is KGHDR and CDR2 is SFDVKD in the germline V gene. The CDR3 extends over 15 amino acids. CDR3 in amino acids: CATSDSTSGGYEQYF. DNA for the CDR3: TGTGCCACCAGTGATTCTACCTCTGGAGGCTACGAGCAGTACTTC.

The chain employs TRBV20-1 and TRBJ1-2; D remains unclear. The CDR3 runs 14 residues. Germline V gene sequence: CDR1 DFQATT, CDR2 SNEGSKA (reference sequence). Trimming stripped 3 bases from V and 4 bases from J, with 15 bases between. The CDR3 coding sequence is TGCAGTGCTAGCAACCCCCGGACGGGCTATGGCTACACCTTC. It is translated as CSASNPRTGYGYTF.

The J gene is TRBJ2-5, the V gene TRBV10-3, with 9 bases fitting TRBD1. V dropped 2 bases and J dropped 6; count of bases not matched to a gene: 4. Germline V gene data show CDR1 as ENHRY and CDR2 as SYGVKD. This CDR3 has 14 amino acids. The CDR3 bases are TGTGCCATCAGTGAGGGACAGGGGCTTCAGACCCAGTACTTC. Translated, it gives CAISEGQGLQTQYF.

The sample holds many counts of this clonotype. J is TRBJ1-1 and V is TRBV4-3; TRBD1 might be the D (5 bases). From germline, CDR1 is LGHNA and CDR2 YSLEER. The germline V and J ends were trimmed by 1 base and 1 base, with 7 bases remaining between them. This CDR3 region has 14 residues. Here the CDR3 reads CASSQGTRNTEAFF. The CDR3 bases are TGCGCCAGCAGCCAAGGGACACGGAACACTGAAGCTTTCTTT.

Many counts were recorded for this clonotype. The V call is TRBV5-1, the J call TRBJ2-7, with TRBD2 matching over 10 bases. This CDR3 is 15 amino acids long. Germline assignment: CDR1 SGHRS and CDR2 YFSETQ. V shed 0 bases and J 3 bases; nucleotides not matched to a gene: 3. CDR3 sequence reads: CASSLVAGGLYEQYF. CDR3 DNA: TGCGCCAGCAGCTTGGTAGCGGGAGGCCTCTACGAGCAGTACTTC.

The chain is built from TRBV18 and TRBJ2-1; D ambiguous. This CDR3 region has 12 residues. The V end lost 3 bases, the J end lost 8 bases, and 8 bases lay between the germline ends. Germline V gene data show CDR1 as KGHSH and CDR2 as LQKENI. This CDR3 is CASSPGYDEQFF. The CDR3 DNA reads TGTGCCAGCTCACCCGGGTACGATGAGCAGTTCTTC. The full variable domain, in which reference TRBV18 and TRBJ2-1 provide the parts outside the CDR3, is NAGVMQNPRHLVRRRGQEARLRCSPMKGHSHVYWYRQLPEEGLKFMVYLQKENIIDESGMPKERFSAEFPKEGPSILRIQQVVRGDSAAYFCASSPGYDEQFFGPGTRLTVL.

In this sample, this clonotype turned up a few times. J is TRBJ2-6 and V is TRBV4-3, with 10 bases that match TRBD2. Looked up from germline, CDR1 is LGHNA and CDR2 is YSLEER. V lost 0 bases to trimming and J lost 2 bases; unmatched junction nucleotides: 7. The CDR3 contains 19 residues. Here the CDR3 reads CASSQDWLAGAPGANVLTF. DNA of the CDR3: TGCGCCAGCAGCCAAGATTGGCTAGCGGGAGCCCCTGGGGCCAACGTCCTGACTTTC.

This clonotype was found many times. This chain uses TRBV5-4 with TRBJ2-7; 7 positions agree with TRBD1. CDR1 and CDR2 from the germline V gene are SGHNT and YYREEE (reference sequence). V shed 4 bases, J shed 1 base, and the junction held 8 bases outside the gene matches. There are 15 residues in the CDR3. CDR3 protein: CASSTRQGSSYEQYF. The CDR3 DNA reads as TGTGCCAGCAGCACCAGACAGGGTAGTTCCTACGAGCAGTACTTC.

This clonotype showed up many times. This chain uses TRBV27 with TRBJ2-1, with 10 bases identical to TRBD2. The germline CDR1 and CDR2 sequences are MNHEY and SMNVEV (reference sequence). With V trimmed by 5 bases and J by 10 bases, 17 bases remained unmatched. The CDR3 has 17 residues. CDR3: CASSPRPGLAPSSEQFF. The CDR3 DNA reads as TGTGCCAGCAGTCCACGACCGGGACTAGCGCCTAGTAGCGAGCAGTTCTTC.

The table lists this clonotype with a few counts. The chain has TRBV5-6 and TRBJ2-7; 11 bases map to TRBD1. The CDR3 consists of 15 residues. With V trimmed by 5 bases and J by 6 bases, 10 bases remained unmatched. Germline V CDR1 and CDR2: SGHDT, YYEEEE. CDR3 protein: CASSSGTGGIREQYF. CDR3 DNA sequence: TGTGCCAGCAGTTCCGGGACAGGGGGTATTCGCGAGCAGTACTTC.

This clonotype was detected many times. This chain links TRBV12-5 with TRBJ2-5; D is ambiguous. Between the trimmed V and J ends, which lost 2 bases and 4 bases, there was a span of 8 bases. Germline loops: CDR1 LGHNT, CDR2 FRNRAP. There are 13 residues in the CDR3. The CDR3 spells CASGLTGAETQYF. The CDR3 DNA is TGTGCTAGTGGTTTGACCGGAGCAGAGACCCAGTACTTC.

A note on this clonotype: Given a much more abundant clone one base away, this may be a read error. The chain links TRBV5-1 to TRBJ1-5; no clear D. There are 15 residues in the CDR3. Looked up from germline, CDR1 is SGHRS and CDR2 is YFSETQ. The CDR3 spells CASRQSMDGDQPQHF. Written as DNA, the CDR3 is TGTGCCAGCAGACAATCCATGGACGGGGATCAGCCCCAGCATTTT.

The table lists this clonotype with many counts. V usage is TRBV6-2 or TRBV6-3 and J usage is TRBJ1-1; possibly TRBD1 for D (6 bases). Germline V gives CDR1 MNHEY, CDR2 SVGEGT. V was clipped by 6 bases and J by 1 base, with 9 bases between them. This CDR3 spans 13 amino acids. CDR3 bases: TGTGCCAGCAGGAGGGGGACGAACACTGAAGCTTTCTTT. Its translation: CASRRGTNTEAFF.

The chain carries TRBV4-2 and TRBJ2-2; 8 bases agree with TRBD1. CDR3 length: 15 amino acids. J gave up 4 bases and V 4 bases, and 5 bases lay outside the gene matches. Germline CDR1 reads LGHNA; CDR2 reads YNFKEQ. The CDR3 bases are TGTGCCAGCAGCCCAATAACAGGGGGCACCGGGGAGCTGTTTTTT. Translation: CASSPITGGTGELFF.

At least ten counts were recorded for this clonotype. The genes are TRBV28 and TRBJ2-1, with 9 positions matching TRBD1. With 6 bases clipped from V and 3 bases from J, the junction kept 6 bases outside the gene matches. The CDR3 has 15 residues. From germline, CDR1 is MDHEN and CDR2 SYDVKM. CDR3 nucleotides: TGTGCCAGCAGCCAACAGACAGGGGGCTACAATGAGCAGTTCTTC. It is translated as CASSQQTGGYNEQFF.

Concerning this clonotype itself: This clone may be a read error of a much larger clone one base away. The V and J genes are TRBV7-8 and TRBJ2-7; D gene ambiguous. Germline V CDR1 and CDR2: SGHVS, FQNEAQ. The CDR3 extends over 15 amino acids. CDR3 in amino acids: CASSPPHNEIYGQYF. Written as DNA, the CDR3 is TGTGCCAGCAGCCCCCCCCACAACGAGATCTACGGGCAGTACTTC.